The T cell receptor (beta chain) under discussion was sequenced for a study of blood T cell repertoires in COVID-19. Study overall: Material from acute and convalescent COVID-19 was sourced from the United States, Italy and Spain. In each case, the material was cDNA or gDNA derived from T cells, B-cell-depleted T cells, or PBMCs.

The germline V gene encodes CDR1 LGHNA and CDR2 YSLEER. V lost 2 bases, J lost 2 bases, and 6 bases lay in between. This CDR3 spans 13 amino acids. Authors' data handling: Cell counts per sample came from amplifying reference gene primers. Here immunoSEQ multiplex PCR was the method, and the copy in TCRdb shows in-frame clones only, minus some. V and J calls and clone size come straight from that table; D and trimming were deduced from the DNA. The sample lists about 170,000 clones, 84% seen once, with less than 3% in the top ten. Seattle patients were enrolled during active infection and followed longitudinally.

Specimen: peripheral blood. The rearrangement links TRBV4-3 to TRBJ2-5; D is unclear. The TCR originated in an elderly woman with COVID-19, enrolled during active disease. CDR3 bases: TGCGCCAGCAGCCAATATGTACAAGAGACCCAGTACTTC. It codes for CASSQYVQETQYF.